The next 25 T cell receptor beta chains were all read from a single sample in a study of control samples from healthy donors and cancer patients (dated by TCRdb to 2018 to 2020). Receptor libraries were prepared by the immunoSEQ multiplex PCR assay. The clones in this table, taken by TCRdb from immuneACCESS, are in-frame only. Not every clone is retained; where verified, under half of the shortfall comes from an unresolved V gene, and the cause of the rest is unknown. The sample table holds roughly 83,000 clones, of which 82% were seen once. 8.5% to 10% of the sample is in the top ten clones. Sequenced material: blood. The receptors were sampled from a woman between 55 and 75 years old in good health.

The chain is built from TRBV19 and TRBJ1-5, with 10 bases identical to TRBD1. The CDR3 contains 16 residues. The germline V gene encodes CDR1 LNHDA and CDR2 SQIVND (reference sequence). Trimming at V came to 4 bases and at J to 0 bases, leaving 3 bases not matched to a gene. The CDR3 protein is CASSRDRGLSNQPQHF. CDR3 in DNA: TGTGCCAGTAGTAGAGACAGGGGGCTTAGCAATCAGCCCCAGCATTTT.

The chain employs TRBV5-1 and TRBJ2-7, with 9 bases aligning to TRBD2. The CDR3 has 15 amino acids. The germline gives CDR1 SGHRS, CDR2 YFSETQ. The V and J ends lost 2 bases and 3 bases, in that order; junction bases with no gene match: 6. The CDR3 reads CASSLAGGLFYEQYF. CDR3 sequence (DNA): TGCGCCAGCAGCTTAGCGGGGGGTCTCTTCTACGAGCAGTACTTC.

The J gene is TRBJ2-7, the V gene TRBV5-1, with D perhaps matching TRBD2 (5 bases). The CDR3 sequence is 15 residues long. Germline V lookup: CDR1 SGHRS, CDR2 YFSETQ. Trimming removed 0 bases from V and 2 bases from J, with 12 bases in between. In DNA, the CDR3 is TGCGCCAGCAGCTTGGGGCCGGGGTTAGCCTACGAGCAGTACTTC. Protein sequence: CASSLGPGLAYEQYF.

The sample holds a few counts of this clone. The rearrangement joins TRBV6-1 to TRBJ1-1, with D possibly TRBD1 on 6 matching bases. This CDR3 is built from 16 residues. The V end lost 2 bases, the J end lost 2 bases, and 15 bases lay between the germline ends. Germline CDR1 MNHNS, CDR2 SASEGT. CDR3 amino acids: CASSERIGGDNTEAFF. The CDR3 bases are TGTGCCAGCAGTGAAAGGATAGGGGGGGACAACACTGAAGCTTTCTTT.

The V and J genes are TRBV5-4 and TRBJ2-3, with a tentative D call TRBD1 (6 bases). CDR1 is SGHNT, CDR2 YYREEE, per germline (reference sequence). Trimming took off 4 bases at V and 3 bases at J, with 15 bases between the two ends. The CDR3 runs 15 residues. The DNA of the CDR3 is TGTGCCAGCAGCCCCTCGACAGGTAGAACAGATACGCAGTATTTT. Its protein is CASSPSTGRTDTQYF. Combining the CDR3 with reference TRBV5-4 and TRBJ2-3 gives the whole variable domain ETGVTQSPTHLIKTRGQQVTLRCSSQSGHNTVSWYQQALGQGPQFIFQYYREEENGRGNFPPRFSGLQFPNYSSELNVNALELDDSALYLCASSPSTGRTDTQYFGPGTRLTVL.

This clone was seen only once. CDR3 DNA: TGTGCCAGCAGGCTGACAGCTAGCAATCAGCCCCAGCATTTT. Protein: CASRLTASNQPQHF. The rearrangement joins TRBV27 to TRBJ1-5; D may be TRBD1 (5 bases). The CDR3 is 14 residues long. The V end lost 6 bases, the J end lost 0 bases, and 9 bases lay between the germline ends. Germline CDR1 reads MNHEY; CDR2 reads SMNVEV (reference sequence).

This chain uses TRBV9 with TRBJ2-2; 13 bases are a match to TRBD2. The trim removed 3 bases at V and 5 bases at J, leaving 10 bases unmatched. Germline-derived CDR1 and CDR2 are SGDLS and YYNGEE. CDR3 size: 18 residues. The CDR3 nucleotides read TGTGCCAGCAGCGCGATTACTAGCGGGAGGGCCGGGACCGGGGAGCTGTTTTTT. Amino acids: CASSAITSGRAGTGELFF.

Only one count was recorded for this clone. This sequence joins TRBV11-3 and TRBJ2-7, with 7 positions matching TRBD1. The germline V gene encodes CDR1 SGHNT and CDR2 YENEEA. With V trimmed by 0 bases and J by 5 bases, 4 bases remained unmatched. The CDR3 consists of 14 residues. The CDR3 region has the DNA TGTGCCAGCAGCTTAGAGGGGGACAGCCACGAGCAGTACTTC. It yields the protein CASSLEGDSHEQYF. Full variable domain (outside the CDR3, taken from reference TRBV11-3 and TRBJ2-7): EAGVVQSPRYKIIEKKQPVAFWCNPISGHNTLYWYLQNLGQGPELLIRYENEEAVDDSQLPKDRFSAERLKGVDSTLKIQPAELGDSAVYLCASSLEGDSHEQYFGPGTRLTVT.

The rearrangement links TRBV19 to TRBJ2-7; D is unclear. V lost 2 bases and J lost 1, with 9 bases in between. This CDR3 spans 14 amino acids. CDR1 LNHDA and CDR2 SQIVND come from the germline V gene (reference sequence). This chain's CDR3 is CASSILGSSYEQYF. DNA of the CDR3: TGTGCCAGTAGTATATTGGGGTCTTCCTACGAGCAGTACTTC. The variable domain in full, completed from reference TRBV19 and TRBJ2-7, reads DGGITQSPKYLFRKEGQNVTLSCEQNLNHDAMYWYRQDPGQGLRLIYYSQIVNDFQKGDIAEGYSVSREKKESFPLTVTSAQKNPTAFYLCASSILGSSYEQYFGPGTRLTVT.

This chain links TRBV27 with TRBJ1-6, with TRBD1 matching 8 bases. Germline assignment: CDR1 MNHEY and CDR2 SMNVEV (reference sequence). This CDR3 region has 19 residues. V lost 0 bases to trimming and J lost 7 bases; unmatched junction nucleotides: 14. This chain's CDR3 is CASSLSSMGRRQGNSPLHF. The CDR3 region has the DNA TGTGCCAGCAGTTTATCCTCGATGGGTAGGAGACAGGGGAATTCACCCCTCCACTTT.

The chain is built from TRBV3-1 (or the pseudogene TRBV3-2) and TRBJ2-7; either TRBD1 or TRBD2 may supply D (5 bases each). Germline V gene sequence: CDR1 LGHDT, CDR2 YNNKEL (reference sequence). The CDR3 runs 17 residues. V dropped 1 base and J dropped 5 bases, with 21 bases sitting between them. CDR3 in amino acids: CASSQVYRDVEAHEQYF. CDR3 sequence (DNA): TGTGCCAGCAGCCAAGTATACCGGGACGTTGAGGCGCACGAGCAGTACTTC.

This clone turned up a few times. The chain is built from TRBV10-3 and TRBJ2-5; TRBD2 might be the D (6 bases). V was shortened by 10 bases and J by 2 bases, with 17 bases between the two germline ends. CDR3 size: 14 residues. Germline-derived CDR1 and CDR2 are ENHRY and SYGVKD. CDR3 protein: CATGETGKQETQYF. DNA for the CDR3: TGTGCCACGGGGGAAACCGGAAAACAAGAGACCCAGTACTTC.

This chain uses TRBV7-2 with TRBJ2-7; D call uncertain. The ends were cut back, 1 base at V and 1 base at J, with 8 bases in the middle. Germline V CDR1 and CDR2: SGHTA, FQGNSA. The CDR3 runs 14 residues. CDR3 sequence reads: CASSLGSASYEQYF. In DNA form, the CDR3 reads TGTGCCAGCAGCTTAGGGTCTGCTTCCTACGAGCAGTACTTC.

This chain connects TRBV5-1 to TRBJ1-1; the D gene is possibly TRBD1 (6 bases). V was trimmed by 7 bases and J by 5 bases, leaving 15 bases between them. This CDR3 is built from 13 residues. The V gene's germline CDR1 is SGHRS and CDR2 YFSETQ. CDR3 nucleotide sequence: TGCGCCAGCGGACAACAGGGACAAACTGAAGCTTTCTTT. Translated: CASGQQGQTEAFF.

The chain couples TRBV2 to TRBJ1-1; D is perhaps TRBD1 (5 bases). Germline CDR1 SNHLY, CDR2 FYNNEI. V shed 5 bases and J shed 11 bases, with 18 bases lying between them. This CDR3 contains 13 residues. The CDR3 reads CASSKTEGFEAFF. CDR3 bases: TGTGCCAGCAGTAAGACAGAAGGTTTTGAGGCTTTCTTT.

This CDR3 reads CASSYPSRGPSTDTQYF. The CDR3 nucleotides read TGTGCCAGCAGTTACCCTTCGCGGGGCCCTAGCACAGATACGCAGTATTTT. This sequence joins TRBV6-2 or TRBV6-3 and TRBJ2-3, with D possibly matching TRBD2 (6 bases). This CDR3 has 17 residues. V was clipped by 2 bases and J by 0 bases, with 15 bases between them. The germline gives CDR1 MNHEY, CDR2 SVGEGT.

The rearrangement joins TRBV24-1 to TRBJ2-1, with D perhaps TRBD1 (6 bases). Trimming took 7 bases from V and 5 from J, leaving 17 bases between them. Germline V gene data show CDR1 as KGHDR and CDR2 as SFDVKD. CDR3 length equals 15 residues. The CDR3 protein is CATSSRRDTHNEQFF. The CDR3 nucleotides are TGTGCCACCAGCAGCCGCCGGGACACCCACAATGAGCAGTTCTTC.

The rearrangement links TRBV27 to TRBJ2-5; the D call may be TRBD1 or TRBD2 (6 bases each). The V end was cut by 6 bases, the J end by 4 bases, with 15 bases between. The V gene's germline CDR1 is MNHEY and CDR2 SMNVEV (reference sequence). The CDR3 sequence is 14 residues long. This CDR3 reads CASSQSRGRETQYF. In DNA form, the CDR3 reads TGTGCCAGCAGCCAATCTCGGGGGCGAGAGACCCAGTACTTC.

The chain employs TRBV7-8 and TRBJ1-3; no firm D call. The CDR3 extends over 14 amino acids. V was shortened by 0 bases and J by 3 bases, with 6 bases between the two germline ends. The germline gives CDR1 SGHVS, CDR2 FQNEAQ. CDR3 loop: CASSLAGGGNTIYF. As DNA, the CDR3 is TGTGCCAGCAGCTTAGCGGGTGGTGGAAACACCATATATTTT.

This clone was detected only a few times. This sequence joins TRBV5-1 and TRBJ2-5, with 7 bases that match TRBD1. CDR3 length: 14 residues. The V segment lost 4 bases and the J segment 2 bases; nucleotides outside the gene matches: 5. CDR1 SGHRS and CDR2 YFSETQ come from the germline V gene. CDR3 coding DNA: TGCGCCAGCAGCGGGGGACAGCTACAAGAGACCCAGTACTTC. Translating it yields CASSGGQLQETQYF.

The chain uses TRBV6-1 and TRBJ2-7, with a weak D call TRBD2 (5 bases). Deletions cut 2 bases from V and 2 bases from J, with 7 bases between. The V gene's germline CDR1 is MNHNS and CDR2 SASEGT. This CDR3 comprises 13 residues. The CDR3 protein is CASSERGTYEQYF. DNA for the CDR3: TGTGCCAGCAGTGAAAGAGGGACCTACGAGCAGTACTTC.

The chain couples TRBV6-5 to TRBJ1-2; the D gene is possibly TRBD1 (6 bases). The CDR3 length is 15 residues. V was cut by 6 bases and J by 0 bases, with 14 bases left in between. In germline, CDR1 is MNHEY, CDR2 SVGAGI. The chain's CDR3 is CASRGTPSPNYGYTF. In nucleotides, the CDR3 is TGTGCCAGCAGGGGGACACCAAGCCCTAACTATGGCTACACCTTC.

The chain has TRBV6-1 and TRBJ1-5; D remains ambiguous. The CDR3 length is 11 residues. Trimming took off 3 bases at V and 7 bases at J, with 4 bases between the two ends. Germline CDR1 is MNHNS and CDR2 is SASEGT. As DNA, the CDR3 is TGTGCCAGCAGTGATCTGCAGCCCCAGCATTTT. Residues: CASSDLQPQHF.

In nucleotides, the CDR3 is TGTGCCAGCAGCTTAGTTCCAGGGATGAACACTGAAGCTTTCTTT. Its protein product is CASSLVPGMNTEAFF. The chain links TRBV11-2 to TRBJ1-1; TRBD1 might be the D (5 bases). Germline V lookup: CDR1 SGHAT, CDR2 FQNNGV. The CDR3 extends over 15 amino acids. The V end lost 1 base, the J end lost 0 bases, and 9 bases lay between the germline ends.

The V call is TRBV5-6, the J call TRBJ2-5, with TRBD1 identical over 9 bases. Germline CDR1 reads SGHDT; CDR2 reads YYEEEE. The CDR3 is 16 residues long. J lost 0 bases, V lost 4 bases, and 7 bases had no gene match. The CDR3 sequence: CASSAGTGFYQETQYF. The CDR3 DNA follows: TGTGCCAGCAGCGCCGGGACAGGGTTCTACCAAGAGACCCAGTACTTC.